The entry below describes one T cell receptor (beta chain). What it binds is unknown. A read error may explain this, as a much larger clone is one base away. Germline loops: CDR1 DFQATT, CDR2 SNEGSKA (reference sequence). The CDR3 extends over 13 amino acids. This entry belongs to a study of T cells in Graves' hyperthyroidism and ophthalmopathy. For the study at large: Peripheral blood was collected at initial diagnosis, before any treatment.

General study findings and limits: A 13 V-J model separated ophthalmopathy from stable hyperthyroidism. It was a median about seven months before onset that the model predicted ophthalmopathy.

Authors of the study amplified TCR beta CDR3 regions from RNA transcripts. Carried out on the TCR CDR3, a first-round RT-PCR used the HTBI primer set. In TCRdb, the multiplex PCR reads were re-called with MiXCR into one record per CDR3 protein. The sample holds around 720,000 distinct CDR3 sequences, 35% seen once. The material sequenced was blood. The rearrangement links TRBV20-1 to TRBJ2-7; 7 nucleotides agree with TRBD1. This receptor was obtained from a woman in her thirties or forties with Graves' hyperthyroidism. CDR3 amino acids: CSARVVRGYEQCF. In DNA, the CDR3 is TGCAGTGCTAGAGTCGTCAGGGGGTACGAGCAGTGCTTC.